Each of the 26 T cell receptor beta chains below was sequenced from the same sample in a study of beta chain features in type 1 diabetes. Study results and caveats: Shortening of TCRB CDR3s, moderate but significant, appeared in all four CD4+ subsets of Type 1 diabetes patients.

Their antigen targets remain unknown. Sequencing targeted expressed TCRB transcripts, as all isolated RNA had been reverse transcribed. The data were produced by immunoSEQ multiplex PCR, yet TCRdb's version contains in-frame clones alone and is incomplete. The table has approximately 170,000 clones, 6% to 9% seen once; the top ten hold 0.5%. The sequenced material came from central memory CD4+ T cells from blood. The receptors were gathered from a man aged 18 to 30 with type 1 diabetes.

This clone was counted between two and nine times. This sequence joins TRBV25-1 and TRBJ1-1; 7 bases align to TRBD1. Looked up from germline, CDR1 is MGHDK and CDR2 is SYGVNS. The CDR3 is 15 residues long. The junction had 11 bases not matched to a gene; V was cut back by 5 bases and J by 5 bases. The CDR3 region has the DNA TGTGCCAGCAGTCATTGGGGCAGGGGGTCTACTGAAGCTTTCTTT. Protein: CASSHWGRGSTEAFF.

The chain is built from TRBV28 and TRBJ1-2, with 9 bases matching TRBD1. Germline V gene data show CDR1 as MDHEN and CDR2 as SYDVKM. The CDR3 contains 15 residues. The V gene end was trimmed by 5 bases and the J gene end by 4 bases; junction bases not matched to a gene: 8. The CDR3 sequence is CASSLGTGNTYGYTF. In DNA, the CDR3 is TGTGCCAGCAGTCTAGGGACAGGGAATACCTATGGCTACACCTTC.

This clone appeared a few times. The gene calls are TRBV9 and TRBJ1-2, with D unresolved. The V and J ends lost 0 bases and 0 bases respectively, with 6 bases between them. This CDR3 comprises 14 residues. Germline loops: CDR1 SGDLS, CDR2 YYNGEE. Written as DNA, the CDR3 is TGTGCCAGCAGCGTAGGAGCCGCTAACTATGGCTACACCTTC. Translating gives CASSVGAANYGYTF.

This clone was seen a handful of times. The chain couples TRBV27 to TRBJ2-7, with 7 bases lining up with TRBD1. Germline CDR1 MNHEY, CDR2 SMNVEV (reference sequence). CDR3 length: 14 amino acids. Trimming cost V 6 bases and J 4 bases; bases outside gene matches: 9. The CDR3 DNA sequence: TGTGCCAGCAGCCCATCGACAGGGTGGTACGAGCAGTACTTC. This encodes CASSPSTGWYEQYF.

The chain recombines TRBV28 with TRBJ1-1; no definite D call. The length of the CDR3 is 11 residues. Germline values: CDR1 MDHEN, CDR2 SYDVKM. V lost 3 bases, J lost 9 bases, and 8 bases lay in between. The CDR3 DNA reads TGTGCCAGCAGTTTCGCGGGTAAAGCTTTCTTT. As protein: CASSFAGKAFF.

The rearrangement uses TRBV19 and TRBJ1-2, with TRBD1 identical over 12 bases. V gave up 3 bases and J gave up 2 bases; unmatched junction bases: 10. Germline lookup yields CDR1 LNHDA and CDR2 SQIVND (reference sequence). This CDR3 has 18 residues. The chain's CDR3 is CASSIPGQGAGKNYGYTF. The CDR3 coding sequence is TGTGCCAGTAGTATCCCGGGACAGGGGGCCGGGAAGAACTATGGCTACACCTTC.

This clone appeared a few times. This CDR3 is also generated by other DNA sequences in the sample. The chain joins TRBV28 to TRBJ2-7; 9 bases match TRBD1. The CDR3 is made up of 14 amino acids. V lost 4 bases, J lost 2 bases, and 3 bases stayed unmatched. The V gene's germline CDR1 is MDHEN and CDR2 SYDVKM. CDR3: CASSSGTGTYEQYF. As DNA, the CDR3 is TGTGCCAGCAGTTCCGGGACAGGGACCTACGAGCAGTACTTC.

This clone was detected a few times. The CDR3 here is CASSPRGRGNIQYF. In nucleotides, the CDR3 is TGTGCCAGCAGCCCCAGGGGTAGAGGAAACATTCAGTACTTC. The chain uses TRBV9 and TRBJ2-4; possible D gene TRBD1, 6 bases. Trimming pared 4 bases from V and 6 bases from J, leaving 14 bases between. CDR3 size: 14 residues. From germline, CDR1 is SGDLS and CDR2 YYNGEE.

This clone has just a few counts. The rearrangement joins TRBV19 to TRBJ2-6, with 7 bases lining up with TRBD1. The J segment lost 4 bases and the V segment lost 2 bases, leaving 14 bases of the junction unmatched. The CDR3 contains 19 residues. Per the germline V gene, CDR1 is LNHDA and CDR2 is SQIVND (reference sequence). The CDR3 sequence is CASSIKGALASSGANVLTF. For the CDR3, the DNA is TGTGCCAGTAGTATAAAGGGGGCCCTGGCCTCCTCGGGGGCCAACGTCCTGACTTTC.

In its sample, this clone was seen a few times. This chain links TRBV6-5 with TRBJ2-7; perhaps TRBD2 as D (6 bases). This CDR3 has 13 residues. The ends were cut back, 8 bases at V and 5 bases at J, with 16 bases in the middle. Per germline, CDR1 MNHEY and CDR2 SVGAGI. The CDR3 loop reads CASWGVLGHEQYF. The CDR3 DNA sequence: TGTGCCAGCTGGGGGGTCCTCGGGCACGAGCAGTACTTC.

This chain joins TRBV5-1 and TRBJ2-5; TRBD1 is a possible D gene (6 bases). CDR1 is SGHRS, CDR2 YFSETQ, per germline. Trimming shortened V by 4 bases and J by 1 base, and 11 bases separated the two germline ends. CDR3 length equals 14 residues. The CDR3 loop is CASSPDSPQETQYF. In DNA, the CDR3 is TGCGCCAGCAGCCCGGACAGCCCCCAAGAGACCCAGTACTTC.

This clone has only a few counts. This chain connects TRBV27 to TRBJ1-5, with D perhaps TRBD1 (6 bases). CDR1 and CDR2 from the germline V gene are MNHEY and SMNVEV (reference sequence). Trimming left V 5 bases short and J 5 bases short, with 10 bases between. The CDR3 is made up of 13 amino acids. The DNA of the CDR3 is TGTGCCAGCAGTGGCGGACAGTATCAGCCCCAGCATTTT. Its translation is CASSGGQYQPQHF.

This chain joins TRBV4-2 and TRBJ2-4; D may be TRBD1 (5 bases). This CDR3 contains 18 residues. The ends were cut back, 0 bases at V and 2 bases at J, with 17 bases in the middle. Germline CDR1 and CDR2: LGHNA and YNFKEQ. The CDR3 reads CASSQDGAGILPKNIQYF. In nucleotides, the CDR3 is TGTGCCAGCAGCCAAGACGGAGCAGGGATCTTACCCAAAAACATTCAGTACTTC.

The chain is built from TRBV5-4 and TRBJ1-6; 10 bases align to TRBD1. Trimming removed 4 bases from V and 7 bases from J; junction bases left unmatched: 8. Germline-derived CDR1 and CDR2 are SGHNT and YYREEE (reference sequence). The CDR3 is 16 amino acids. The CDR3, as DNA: TGTGCCAGCAGCCCCGGCGGGGACAGGGGAAATTCACCCCTCCACTTT. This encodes CASSPGGDRGNSPLHF.

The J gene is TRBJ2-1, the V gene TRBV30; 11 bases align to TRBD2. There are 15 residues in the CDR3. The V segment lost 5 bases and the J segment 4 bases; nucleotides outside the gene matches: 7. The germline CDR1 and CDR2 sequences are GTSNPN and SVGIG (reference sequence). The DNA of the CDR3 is TGTGCCTGGGGTACTAGCGGGAGAATGTACAATGAGCAGTTCTTC. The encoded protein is CAWGTSGRMYNEQFF.

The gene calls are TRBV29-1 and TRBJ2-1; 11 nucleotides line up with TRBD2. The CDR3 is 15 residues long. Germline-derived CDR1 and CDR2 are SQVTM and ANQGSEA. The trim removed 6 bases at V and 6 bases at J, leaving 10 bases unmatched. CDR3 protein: CSVASTSGVFNEQFF. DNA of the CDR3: TGCAGCGTCGCCTCGACTAGCGGGGTCTTCAATGAGCAGTTCTTC.

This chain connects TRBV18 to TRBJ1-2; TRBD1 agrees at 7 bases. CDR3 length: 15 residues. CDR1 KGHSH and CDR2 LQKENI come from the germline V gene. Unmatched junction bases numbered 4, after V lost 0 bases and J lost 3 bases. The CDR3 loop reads CASSPPDRDHYGYTF. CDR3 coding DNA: TGTGCCAGCTCACCACCTGACAGGGACCACTATGGCTACACCTTC. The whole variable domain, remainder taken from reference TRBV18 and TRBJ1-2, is NAGVMQNPRHLVRRRGQEARLRCSPMKGHSHVYWYRQLPEEGLKFMVYLQKENIIDESGMPKERFSAEFPKEGPSILRIQQVVRGDSAAYFCASSPPDRDHYGYTFGSGTRLTVV.

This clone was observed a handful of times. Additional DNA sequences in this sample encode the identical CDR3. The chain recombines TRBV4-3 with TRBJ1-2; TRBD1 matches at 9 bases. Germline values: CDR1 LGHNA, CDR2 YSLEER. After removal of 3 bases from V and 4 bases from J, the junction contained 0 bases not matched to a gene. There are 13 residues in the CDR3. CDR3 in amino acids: CASSQGQGYGYTF. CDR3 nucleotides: TGCGCCAGCAGCCAGGGACAGGGCTATGGCTACACCTTC.

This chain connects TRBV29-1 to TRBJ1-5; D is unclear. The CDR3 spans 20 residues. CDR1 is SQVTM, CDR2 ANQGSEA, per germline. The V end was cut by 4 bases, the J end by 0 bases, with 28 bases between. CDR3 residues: CSVAPSLLARAGDSNQPQHF. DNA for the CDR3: TGCAGCGTTGCGCCTAGCTTGTTGGCCCGCGCGGGAGATAGCAATCAGCCCCAGCATTTT.

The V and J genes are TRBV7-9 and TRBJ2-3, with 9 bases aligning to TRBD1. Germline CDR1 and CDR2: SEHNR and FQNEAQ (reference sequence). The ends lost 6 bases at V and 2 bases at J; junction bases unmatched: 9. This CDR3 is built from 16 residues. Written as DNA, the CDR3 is TGTGCCAGCAGTTTTGGACAGGGGATAAACACAGATACGCAGTATTTT. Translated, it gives CASSFGQGINTDTQYF.

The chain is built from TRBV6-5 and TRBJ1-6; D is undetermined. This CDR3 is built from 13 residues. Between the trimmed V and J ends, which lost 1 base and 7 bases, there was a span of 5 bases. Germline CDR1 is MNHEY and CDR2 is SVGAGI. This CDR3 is CASSYFQNSPLHF. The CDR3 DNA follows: TGTGCCAGCAGTTACTTCCAGAATTCACCCCTCCACTTT.

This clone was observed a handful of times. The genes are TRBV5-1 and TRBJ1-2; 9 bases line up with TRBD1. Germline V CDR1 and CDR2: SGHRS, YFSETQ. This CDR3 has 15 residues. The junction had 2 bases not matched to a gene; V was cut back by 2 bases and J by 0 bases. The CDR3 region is CASSFTGGANYGYTF. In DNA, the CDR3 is TGCGCCAGCAGCTTTACAGGGGGCGCTAACTATGGCTACACCTTC. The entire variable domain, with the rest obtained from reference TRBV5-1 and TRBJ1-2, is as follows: KAGVTQTPRYLIKTRGQQVTLSCSPISGHRSVSWYQQTPGQGLQFLFEYFSETQRNKGNFPGRFSGRQFSNSRSEMNVSTLELGDSALYLCASSFTGGANYGYTFGSGTRLTVV.

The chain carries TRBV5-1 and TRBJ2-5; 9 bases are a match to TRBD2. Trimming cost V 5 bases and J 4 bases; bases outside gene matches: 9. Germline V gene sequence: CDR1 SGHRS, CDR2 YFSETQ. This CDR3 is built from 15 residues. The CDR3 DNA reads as TGCGCCAGCAGTGGTTTAGCGGGAGCAAGAGAGACCCAGTACTTC. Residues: CASSGLAGARETQYF.

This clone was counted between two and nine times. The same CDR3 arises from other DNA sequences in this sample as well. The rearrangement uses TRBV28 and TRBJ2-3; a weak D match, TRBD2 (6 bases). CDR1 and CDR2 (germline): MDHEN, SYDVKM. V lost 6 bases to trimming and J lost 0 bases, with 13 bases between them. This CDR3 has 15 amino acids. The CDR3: CASSPGLSSTDTQYF. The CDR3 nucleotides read TGTGCCAGCAGCCCAGGACTATCTAGCACAGATACGCAGTATTTT.

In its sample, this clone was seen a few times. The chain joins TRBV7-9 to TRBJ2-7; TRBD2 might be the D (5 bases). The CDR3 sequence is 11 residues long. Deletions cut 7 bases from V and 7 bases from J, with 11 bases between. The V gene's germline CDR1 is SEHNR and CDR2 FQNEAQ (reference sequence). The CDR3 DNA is TGTGCCAGCACCAGGTCGGGGGAGCAGTACTTC. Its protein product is CASTRSGEQYF. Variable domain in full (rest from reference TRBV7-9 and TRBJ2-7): DTGVSQNPRHKITKRGQNVTFRCDPISEHNRLYWYRQTLGQGPEFLTYFQNEAQLEKSRLLSDRFSAERPKGSFSTLEIQRTEQGDSAMYLCASTRSGEQYFGPGTRLTVT.

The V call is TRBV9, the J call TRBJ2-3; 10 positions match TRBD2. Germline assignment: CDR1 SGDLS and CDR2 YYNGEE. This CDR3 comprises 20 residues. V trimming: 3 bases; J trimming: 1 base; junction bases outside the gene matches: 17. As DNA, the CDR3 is TGTGCCAGCAGCGCGATACCGGGACTAGCGACGTCAGTGGGCACAGATACGCAGTATTTT. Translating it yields CASSAIPGLATSVGTDTQYF.